What follows are 8 T cell receptor beta chains derived from one specimen sequenced in a study of blood T cell repertoires in COVID-19 (dated by TCRdb to between 2020 and 2021). The library was built by means of the immunoSEQ multiplex PCR assay. TCRdb obtained this table from immuneACCESS and retained in-frame rearrangements with V and J assigned. These tables miss some clones; where compared with another copy, unresolved V genes account for less than half of the shortfall, and the remainder is unexplained. This sample is represented by roughly 120,000 clones; about 88% of them were singletons. The ten most abundant clones make up over 3.5% of the sample. Sequenced: peripheral blood. These receptors all come from a man between 45 and 60 years old with active COVID-19.

V and J are TRBV4-2 and TRBJ2-2; 11 bases are shared with TRBD2. The CDR3 has 17 amino acids. The germline V gene has CDR1 LGHNA and CDR2 YNFKEQ. Losses at the gene ends were 4 bases for V and 5 bases for J; bases not matched to a gene: 9. The CDR3 coding sequence is TGTGCCAGCAGCCTAGGGACTAGCGGACGAACGACCGGGGAGCTGTTTTTT. It codes for CASSLGTSGRTTGELFF.

The chain joins TRBV6-5 to TRBJ1-1; 8 nucleotides agree with TRBD1. Losses at the gene ends were 0 bases for V and 6 bases for J; bases not matched to a gene: 9. This CDR3 spans 16 amino acids. Germline V gene data show CDR1 as MNHEY and CDR2 as SVGAGI. The CDR3 region is CASSYSTGVMRSEAFF. The CDR3 DNA is TGTGCCAGCAGTTACTCGACAGGGGTTATGAGGTCTGAAGCTTTCTTT.

The chain joins TRBV20-1 to TRBJ2-1; D gene uncertain. This CDR3 comprises 9 residues. Trimming shortened V by 6 bases and J by 7 bases, and 4 bases separated the two germline ends. Germline lookup yields CDR1 DFQATT and CDR2 SNEGSKA (reference sequence). The CDR3 is CSAENEQFF. CDR3 bases: TGCAGTGCAGAGAATGAGCAGTTCTTC.

The V and J genes are TRBV27 and TRBJ1-1; D is undetermined. Between the trimmed V and J ends, which lost 6 bases and 0 bases, there was a span of 23 bases. The length of the CDR3 is 18 residues. CDR1 MNHEY and CDR2 SMNVEV come from the germline V gene (reference sequence). The CDR3 spells CASSPSPRVLGVNTEAFF. Written as DNA, the CDR3 is TGTGCCAGCAGCCCCTCCCCGAGAGTTCTGGGAGTGAACACTGAAGCTTTCTTT.

This chain uses TRBV18 with TRBJ2-1; D is perhaps TRBD1 (6 bases). The CDR3 covers 10 residues. Trimming pared 8 bases from V and 14 bases from J, leaving 13 bases between. CDR1 is KGHSH and CDR2 is LQKENI in the germline V gene. CDR3: CASPPGEKFF. Written as DNA, the CDR3 is TGTGCCAGCCCCCCAGGGGAGAAGTTCTTC.

This clone is a singleton in its sample. This rearrangement joins TRBV18 to TRBJ1-2; D perhaps matches TRBD1 (6 bases). Germline V gene data show CDR1 as KGHSH and CDR2 as LQKENI. CDR3 length equals 15 residues. The ends were cut back, 0 bases at V and 2 bases at J, with 10 bases in the middle. DNA for the CDR3: TGTGCCAGCTCACCACCTATGGGACAAAACTATGGCTACACCTTC. This encodes CASSPPMGQNYGYTF.

This sequence joins TRBV11-2 and TRBJ2-3; weak D call: TRBD1 (5 bases). This CDR3 region has 13 residues. V lost 9 bases, J lost 2 bases, and 12 bases lay in between. In germline, CDR1 is SGHAT, CDR2 FQNNGV. CDR3 nucleotides: TGTGCCAGTGGCAGGGCCCTCACAGATACGCAGTATTTT. It is translated as CASGRALTDTQYF. Looking up the rest from reference TRBV11-2 and TRBJ2-3 gives the full variable domain: EAGVAQSPRYKIIEKRQSVAFWCNPISGHATLYWYQQILGQGPKLLIQFQNNGVVDDSQLPKDRFSAERLKGVDSTLKIQPAKLEDSAVYLCASGRALTDTQYFGPGTRLTVL.

This chain uses TRBV7-2 with TRBJ1-3, with D perhaps matching TRBD1 (6 bases). From germline, CDR1 is SGHTA and CDR2 FQGNSA. The CDR3 is 14 amino acids. Trimming cost V 5 bases and J 10 bases, with 18 bases left between them. CDR3 in amino acids: CASSPDRAGVTIYF. CDR3 in DNA: TGTGCCAGCAGCCCGGACAGAGCCGGTGTTACCATATATTTT.